This T cell receptor beta chain was captured in a study of cytomegalovirus exposure and HLA in healthy donors. Overall study results and limits: Most TCR sequences were seen very rarely across donors, but some public TCRs occurred in many.

Trimming took off 3 bases at V and 1 base at J, with 10 bases between the two ends. Germline CDR1 SGHRS, CDR2 YFSETQ. The CDR3 has 15 amino acids. Concerning this clone itself: Its antigen is as yet unknown.

Profiling relied on immunoSEQ multiplex PCR, and the TCRdb table lists in-frame clones only, not all of them. Found here are 250,000 to 400,000 clones, 75% to 90% of them singletons; the top ten hold 1.2%. Material: PBMCs. The sequence derives from a woman aged 25 to 45 in good health and CMV-seropositive. The rearrangement uses TRBV5-1 and TRBJ2-2; D gene uncertain. CDR3: CASSSGMGNTGELFF. The CDR3 DNA reads TGCGCCAGCAGCTCGGGTATGGGGAACACCGGGGAGCTGTTTTTT.